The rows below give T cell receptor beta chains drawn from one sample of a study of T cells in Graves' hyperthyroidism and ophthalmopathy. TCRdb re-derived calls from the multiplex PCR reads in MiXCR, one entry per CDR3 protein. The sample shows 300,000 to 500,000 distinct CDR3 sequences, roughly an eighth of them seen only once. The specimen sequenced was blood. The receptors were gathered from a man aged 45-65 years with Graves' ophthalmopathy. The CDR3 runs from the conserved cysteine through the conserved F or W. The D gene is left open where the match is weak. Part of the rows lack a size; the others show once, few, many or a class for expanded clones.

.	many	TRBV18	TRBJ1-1	CASSPRLDLGTEAFF	TGTGCCAGCTCACCAAGATTGGACTTGGGGACTGAAGCTTTCTTT
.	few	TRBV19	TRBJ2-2	CASIGGRGTGELFF	TGTGCCAGTATTGGGGGGCGAGGCACCGGGGAGCTGTTTTTT
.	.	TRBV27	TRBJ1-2	CASSFRTDSLEGYTF	TGTGCCAGCAGTTTTAGGACGGACTCCCTAGAGGGCTACACCTTC
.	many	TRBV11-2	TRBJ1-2	CASSADGGWYGYTF	TGTGCCAGCAGCGCGGACGGGGGCTGGTATGGCTACACCTTC
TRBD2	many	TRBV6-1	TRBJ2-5	CASSELGGLAGGETQYF	TGTGCCAGCAGTGAGCTAGGGGGACTAGCGGGAGGAGAGACCCAGTACTTC
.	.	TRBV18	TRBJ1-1	CASLITPGANTEAFF	TGTGCCAGCTTAATTACCCCGGGCGCGAACACTGAAGCTTTCTTT
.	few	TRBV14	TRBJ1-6	CASSQGNQGRPRSPLHF	TGTGCCAGCAGCCAAGGCAATCAGGGACGACCTCGTTCACCCCTCCACTTT
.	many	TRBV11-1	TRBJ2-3	CASSFNRRGTDTQYF	TGTGCCAGCAGCTTCAACCGGAGGGGTACAGATACGCAGTATTTT
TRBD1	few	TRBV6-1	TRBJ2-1	CASSQSGQGGDNEQFF	TGTGCCAGCAGTCAATCCGGACAGGGGGGTGACAATGAGCAGTTCTTC
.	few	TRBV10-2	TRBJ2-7	CASSEPGRRDEQYF	TGCGCCAGCAGTGAGCCTGGGCGGAGGGACGAGCAGTACTTC
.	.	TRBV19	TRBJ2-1	CASSIVGLGNEQFF	TGTGCCAGTAGTATAGTTGGCTTGGGCAATGAGCAGTTCTTC
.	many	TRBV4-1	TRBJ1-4	CASSTREPGNQDEKLFF	TGCGCCAGCAGCACGAGGGAACCGGGAAACCAGGATGAAAAACTGTTTTTT
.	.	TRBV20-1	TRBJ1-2	CSARIRGASYGYTF	TGCAGTGCTAGGATCCGGGGCGCTTCCTATGGCTACACCTTC
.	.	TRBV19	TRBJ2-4	CASSMEQGLHIQYF	TGTGCCAGTAGTATGGAACAGGGCCTCCACATTCAGTACTTC
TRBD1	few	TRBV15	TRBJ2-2	CATSRVTGGSGELFF	TGTGCCACCAGCAGAGTGACAGGGGGGTCCGGGGAGCTGTTTTTT
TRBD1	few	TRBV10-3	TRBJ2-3	CAIKAGGSTIDTQYF	TGTGCCATCAAGGCAGGGGGCTCCACAATTGATACGCAGTATTTT
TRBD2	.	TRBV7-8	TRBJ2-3	CASSYGTSGRGVTDTQYF	TGTGCCAGCAGCTATGGGACTAGCGGGAGGGGGGTCACAGATACGCAGTATTTT
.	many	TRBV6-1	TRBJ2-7	CASTYAPSEQYF	TGTGCCAGCACCTACGCCCCGTCCGAGCAGTACTTC
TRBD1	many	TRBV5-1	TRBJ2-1	CASSLGDSDEQFF	TGCGCCAGCAGCTTGGGGGACAGCGATGAGCAGTTCTTC
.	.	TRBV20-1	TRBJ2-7	CSAYDTRVGSYEQYF	TGCAGTGCTTATGACACGAGGGTTGGGTCCTACGAGCAGTACTTC
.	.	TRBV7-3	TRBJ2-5	CASSLTRPNQETQYF	TGTGCCAGCAGCTTAACTAGGCCCAACCAAGAGACCCAGTACTTC
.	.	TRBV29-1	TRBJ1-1	CSVEADVGTEAFF	TGCAGCGTTGAAGCCGACGTAGGCACTGAAGCTTTCTTT
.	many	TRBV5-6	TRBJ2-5	CASSQRTVETQYF	TGTGCCAGCAGTCAACGGACGGTAGAGACCCAGTACTTC
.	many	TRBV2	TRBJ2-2	CASSEAGPNTGELFF	TGTGCCAGCAGTGAGGCGGGCCCGAACACCGGGGAGCTGTTTTTT
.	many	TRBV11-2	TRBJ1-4	CASSLVVSTVEEKLFF	TGTGCCAGCAGCTTAGTCGTTAGTACAGTAGAGGAAAAACTGTTTTTT
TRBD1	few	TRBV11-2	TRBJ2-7	CASSRAGGGKAYEQYF	TGTGCCAGCAGCCGCGCAGGGGGCGGTAAAGCCTACGAGCAGTACTTC
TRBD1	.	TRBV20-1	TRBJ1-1	CSARRTGNMNTEAFF	TGCAGTGCTAGACGGACAGGGAACATGAACACTGAAGCTTTCTTT
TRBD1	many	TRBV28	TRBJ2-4	CASSFFTGTGGGNIQYF	TGTGCCAGCAGTTTCTTTACCGGGACAGGGGGAGGGAACATTCAGTACTTC
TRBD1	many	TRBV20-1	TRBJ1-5	CSARRPRDRGNQPQHF	TGCAGTGCTAGAAGACCCCGGGACAGAGGCAATCAGCCCCAGCATTTT
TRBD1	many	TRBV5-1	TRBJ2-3	CASSGGTGGTDTQYF	TGCGCCAGCAGCGGCGGGACAGGGGGCACAGATACGCAGTATTTT
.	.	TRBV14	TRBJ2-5	CASSPSGAPETQYF	TGTGCCAGCAGCCCGTCCGGGGCCCCGGAGACCCAGTACTTC
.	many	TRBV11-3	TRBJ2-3	CASSLGNGGPTDTQYF	TGTGCCAGCAGCTTGGGGAATGGCGGACCCACAGATACGCAGTATTTT
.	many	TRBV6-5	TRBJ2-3	CASSYAGVSTDTQYF	TGTGCCAGCAGTTACGCAGGGGTCAGCACAGATACGCAGTATTTT
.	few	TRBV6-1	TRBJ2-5	CASNRDTQETQYF	TGTGCCAGCAACCGGGACACCCAAGAGACCCAGTACTTC
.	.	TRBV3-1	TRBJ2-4	CASSQNPGPPSKNIQYF	TGTGCCAGCAGCCAAAACCCGGGGCCCCCTTCCAAAAACATTCAGTACTTC
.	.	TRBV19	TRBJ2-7	CASSISGTSYEQYF	TGTGCCAGTAGTATTTCAGGTACCTCCTACGAGCAGTACTTC
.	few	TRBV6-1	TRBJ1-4	CASRLIEKLFF	TGTGCCAGCAGATTGATAGAAAAACTGTTTTTT
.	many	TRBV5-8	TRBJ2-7	CASSLDFRGGFEQYF	TGTGCCAGCAGCTTGGATTTCCGAGGAGGGTTCGAGCAGTACTTC
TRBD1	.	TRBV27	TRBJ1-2	CASTYLPARDRDYGYTF	TGTGCCAGCACCTACCTCCCAGCCAGGGACAGGGACTATGGCTACACCTTC
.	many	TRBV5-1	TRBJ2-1	CASSLAPVARGGREQFF	TGCGCCAGCAGCTTGGCCCCCGTGGCGAGGGGGGGAAGAGAGCAGTTCTTC
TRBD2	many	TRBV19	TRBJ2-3	CASSIAAGGGTDTQYF	TGTGCCAGTAGTATAGCTGCGGGAGGAGGCACAGATACGCAGTATTTT
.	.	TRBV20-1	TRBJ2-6	CSARAPASGANVLTF	TGCAGTGCTAGAGCTCCTGCCTCTGGGGCCAACGTCCTGACTTTC
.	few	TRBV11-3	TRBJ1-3	CASQGHSGNTIYF	TGTGCCAGTCAGGGGCACTCTGGAAACACCATATATTTT
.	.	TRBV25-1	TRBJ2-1	CASETNDEQFF	TGTGCCAGCGAGACTAACGATGAGCAGTTCTTC
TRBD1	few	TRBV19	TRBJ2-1	CASSHESDRGLDEQFF	TGTGCCAGTAGTCACGAATCGGACAGGGGGTTGGATGAGCAGTTCTTC
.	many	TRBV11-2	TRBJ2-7	CASSSRTWSDEQYF	TGTGCCAGCAGCTCTCGGACCTGGTCGGACGAGCAGTACTTC
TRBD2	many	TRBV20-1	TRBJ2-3	CSARSTSGGRGTQYF	TGCAGTGCTAGATCGACTAGCGGAGGACGCGGTACGCAGTATTTT
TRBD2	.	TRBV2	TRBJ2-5	CASSEGSGSSETQYF	TGTGCCAGCAGTGAAGGTAGCGGGAGTTCAGAGACCCAGTACTTC
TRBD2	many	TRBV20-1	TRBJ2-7	CSPRPSGRADYEQYF	TGCAGCCCTCGTCCCAGCGGGAGGGCCGACTACGAGCAGTACTTC
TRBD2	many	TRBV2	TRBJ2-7	CASNSWTSGTYEQYF	TGTGCCAGCAATTCGTGGACTAGCGGTACCTACGAGCAGTACTTC
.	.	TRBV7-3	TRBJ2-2	CASSSTQGNTGELFF	TGTGCCAGCAGCTCCACCCAGGGGAACACCGGGGAGCTGTTTTTT